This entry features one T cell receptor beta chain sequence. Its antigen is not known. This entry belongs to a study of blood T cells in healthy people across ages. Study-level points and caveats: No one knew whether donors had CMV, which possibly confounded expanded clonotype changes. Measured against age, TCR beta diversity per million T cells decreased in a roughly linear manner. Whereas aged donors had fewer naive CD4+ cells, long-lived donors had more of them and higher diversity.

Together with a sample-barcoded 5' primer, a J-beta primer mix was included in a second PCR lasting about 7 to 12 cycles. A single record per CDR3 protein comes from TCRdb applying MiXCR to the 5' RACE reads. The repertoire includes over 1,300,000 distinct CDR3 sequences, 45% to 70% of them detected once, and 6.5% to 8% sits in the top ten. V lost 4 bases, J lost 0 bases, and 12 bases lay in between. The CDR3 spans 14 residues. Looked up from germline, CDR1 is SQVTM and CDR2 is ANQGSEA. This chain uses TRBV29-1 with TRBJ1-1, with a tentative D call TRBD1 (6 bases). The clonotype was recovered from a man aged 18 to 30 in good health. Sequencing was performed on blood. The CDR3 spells CSVGVGALNTEAFF. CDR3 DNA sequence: TGCAGCGTTGGTGTGGGGGCGCTGAACACTGAAGCTTTCTTT.